This record looks at one T cell receptor (beta chain) sequence and its context. CDR3 length equals 14 residues. Germline V gene sequence: CDR1 MDHEN, CDR2 SYDVKM. V was shortened by 3 bases and J by 3 bases, with 9 bases between the two germline ends. This sample stems from a study of shared clonotypes between healthy human individuals. Clones were read by immunoSEQ multiplex PCR, and TCRdb kept only the in-frame ones, dropping some. Of 650,000 to 800,000 clones listed, roughly 72% were seen once; the top ten hold more than 1.5%. The chain recombines TRBV28 with TRBJ1-3; no clear D. The sequence was obtained from a woman younger than 45 in good health. Sequenced input: memory CD4+ T cells sorted from blood. Stated subset: CD45RA-negative fraction. The CDR3 spells CASSFSSVGNTIYF. In nucleotides, the CDR3 is TGTGCCAGCAGTTTTAGCTCAGTTGGAAACACCATATATTTT.